The clone carrying this TCR beta chain has only a few counts. These data are taken from a study of neurological immune-mediated disorders. Trimming took 4 bases from V and 5 from J; bases not matched to a gene: 11. The CDR3 is 15 amino acids. Germline assignment: CDR1 DFQATT and CDR2 SNEGSKA (reference sequence). TCRdb ran MiXCR on the 5' RACE reads and lists one entry per CDR3 protein. Here the sample spans roughly 46,000 distinct CDR3 sequences, less than 2% being singletons. Stored at -80 C, 2 million PBMCs were the source of the unsorted libraries. The V gene is TRBV20-1, the J gene TRBJ2-1; 7 positions match TRBD2. The sequence came from a woman aged 40 to 55 with multiple sclerosis. What was sequenced was PBMCs. CDR3 DNA sequence: TGCAGTGCTACTTTCGGGGGGTCGGGTCACAATGAGCAGTTCTTC. Translating it yields CSATFGGSGHNEQFF.